Detailed here is one T cell receptor (beta chain). Using immunoSEQ multiplex PCR, the repertoire was profiled, and TCRdb retains in-frame clones only, with some absent. This table has under 200,000 clones, roughly 80% appearing once. V lost 10 bases and J 4 bases, leaving 14 bases between the germline ends. From germline, CDR1 is LNHDA and CDR2 SQIVND (reference sequence). There are 13 residues in the CDR3. This sample stems from a study of blood T cell repertoires in COVID-19. The TCR sequence derives from a woman in her 30s with acute or convalescent COVID-19. The V call is TRBV19, the J call TRBJ1-5; D perhaps matches TRBD1 (6 bases). Specimen: peripheral blood. The CDR3 loop reads CATTPTGNQPQHF. CDR3 nucleotides: TGTGCCACCACACCTACAGGGAATCAGCCCCAGCATTTT.